This T cell receptor beta chain was observed in a study of response to subunit inactivated influenza vaccine. TCRdb ran MiXCR on the RT-PCR reads and lists one entry per CDR3 protein. The table shows just under 550,000 distinct CDR3 sequences, with approximately 20% occurring only once. The CDR3 covers 16 residues. V dropped 4 bases and J dropped 2; count of bases not matched to a gene: 7. Study-wide results and limits: Only a handful of new T cells, the authors suggested, are recruited with each seasonal influenza vaccination.

This clonotype was seen only a few times. What it binds is not known. These data were also reused for a study on T cells expressing NK-cell markers. This second report adds: For TCR beta, cDNA was produced by 5'RACE template switching with UMIs. It was sorted CD3+CD56-NKG2C+, CD3+CD56+NKG2C- and CD3+CD56+NKG2C+ T cells that provided the TCR beta repertoires. The dominant NKG2C+ clonotypes represented 1.0-7.0% of CD8+ T cells in over 5 donors. Whether expanded NKG2C+ T cell clones were HCMV-specific remained unclear.

J is TRBJ2-3 and V is TRBV12-3 or TRBV12-4, with TRBD2 matching over 9 bases. This TCR came from a man aged 45-65 years who received an inactivated influenza vaccine. The sample consisted of CD4+ T cells sorted from PBMCs, taken roughly 12 days after vaccination. CDR3 sequence (DNA): TGTGCCAGCAGTTACCAGCGGGGGGTGGTCACAGATACGCAGTATTTT. The encoded protein is CASSYQRGVVTDTQYF.